The rows below give T cell receptor beta chains drawn from one sample of a study of metastatic and nonmetastatic thyroid tumors. From the PCR reads, TCRdb re-called clones with MiXCR. The sample gives roughly 81,000 clones, 8.6% of which show up once; roughly 10% is in the top ten. Sample: blood. The receptors originated from a female donor with papillary thyroid cancer or a benign thyroid nodule (not recorded which). Some clones in this sample may be carry-over from other donors' samples. Both conserved end residues are part of each CDR3. A D gene is named only where the DNA matches it firmly. The listing skips clone size in some rows; elsewhere it reads once, few, many or a size class.

cdr3_length d_call j_call clone_size v_call cdr3_nt cdr3_aa
15 TRBD1 TRBJ2-5 many TRBV10-2 TGCGCCAGCAGGGGACAGGGGACGGGGCAAGAGACCCAGTACTTC CASRGQGTGQETQYF
15 NA TRBJ1-2 NA TRBV5-5 TGTGCCAGCAGCTTGGAACCAGGGGTTAACTATGGCTACACCTTC CASSLEPGVNYGYTF
14 NA TRBJ2-5 many TRBV15 TGTGCCACCAGCAGAGATATACTGAAAGAGACCCAGTACTTC CATSRDILKETQYF
15 TRBD1 TRBJ1-5 many TRBV6-1 TGTGCCAGCAGTACCCGGGACAGGGGCGATCAGCCCCAGCATTTT CASSTRDRGDQPQHF
15 NA TRBJ2-7 many TRBV6-5 TGTGCCAGCAGTTACTCGACTCGCGCAGGGCGGGAGCAGTACTTC CASSYSTRAGREQYF
11 NA TRBJ2-3 many TRBV9 TGTGCCAGCAGCGTAGCGGATACGCAGTATTTT CASSVADTQYF
16 TRBD2 TRBJ2-5 many TRBV6-1 TGTGCCAGCAGTGCAACTAGCGGGGGGGCCTTTGAGACCCAGTACTTC CASSATSGGAFETQYF
15 NA TRBJ2-7 many TRBV11-2 TGTGCCAGCAGCTTAGACTGGGACTCTGGGGCCGAGCAGTACTTC CASSLDWDSGAEQYF
14 TRBD1 TRBJ2-2 many TRBV6-2/TRBV6-3 TGTGCCAGCCTAAGGGACAGGGGCACCGGGGAGCTGTTTTTT CASLRDRGTGELFF
13 NA TRBJ2-3 many TRBV19 TGTGCCACTATGACAGATAGCACAGATACGCAGTATTTT CATMTDSTDTQYF
14 NA TRBJ2-3 many TRBV6-1 TGTGCCAGCAGTGAGCTGTGGGGAACAGATACGCAGTATTTT CASSELWGTDTQYF
14 NA TRBJ2-1 many TRBV30 TGTGCCTGGAGTGGCGGTTTAGGCTACAATGAGCAGCTCTTC CAWSGGLGYNEQLF
11 NA TRBJ2-7 NA TRBV30 TGTGCTGGACATCGGTCCGGAGGGCAGTACTTC CAGHRSGGQYF
15 NA TRBJ2-5 many TRBV4-1 TGCGCCAGCAGCCAAGGACTGACAGCTCAAGAGACCCAGTACTTC CASSQGLTAQETQYF
13 TRBD2 TRBJ2-7 many TRBV15 TGTGCCACCAGCAAGTCAGCGGGAGAGGAGCAGTACTTC CATSKSAGEEQYF
13 TRBD1 TRBJ2-3 few TRBV5-5 TGTGCCAGCAGGGACAGGGGTGCAGATACGCAGTATTTT CASRDRGADTQYF
17 TRBD2 TRBJ2-3 many TRBV20-1 TGCAGTGCTCCCGGACTAGCGGGGGGTAGCCGCCGAGATACGCAGTATTTT CSAPGLAGGSRRDTQYF
17 TRBD2 TRBJ2-1 many TRBV7-9 TGTGCCAGCAGCTTAGGGGTAGCGGGGGGGCCTATATATGAGCAGTTCTTC CASSLGVAGGPIYEQFF
14 NA TRBJ2-6 many TRBV6-1 TGTGCCAGCAGTGACATCTCTGGGGCCAACGTCCTGACTTTC CASSDISGANVLTF
13 NA TRBJ2-7 many TRBV4-1 TGCGCCAGCAGCCAAAGGGACTCCTACGAGCAGTACTTC CASSQRDSYEQYF
14 NA TRBJ2-1 many TRBV6-1 TGTGCCAGCAGTCTTCGGAGGGGGATGGATGAGCAGTTCTTC CASSLRRGMDEQFF
16 NA TRBJ2-2 few TRBV6-1 TGTGCCAGCAGCGGCCAAGTCGTTGCGAACACCGGGGAGCTGTTTTTT CASSGQVVANTGELFF
13 TRBD1 TRBJ1-1 many TRBV29-1 TGCAGCGCTGCCGACAGGGAGCACACTGAAGCTTTCTTT CSAADREHTEAFF
13 NA TRBJ2-5 few TRBV29-1 TGCAGCGTTGAAAAGGGGGGCCAAGAGACCCAGTACTTC CSVEKGGQETQYF
13 NA TRBJ2-1 many TRBV5-4 TGTGCCAGCAGCCCCCTTGTCGGGGTTGCGCAGTTCTTC CASSPLVGVAQFF
16 NA TRBJ1-3 NA TRBV6-1 TGTGCCAGCAGTCTAAAGGGGCCGATCTCTGGAAACACCATATATTTT CASSLKGPISGNTIYF
15 NA TRBJ2-2 many TRBV5-1 TGCGCCAGCAGCCTCAGGGGGGTCGTAGTCGGGGAGCTGTTTTTT CASSLRGVVVGELFF
16 TRBD1 TRBJ2-5 NA TRBV18 TGTGCCAGCTCACCGATGGGCGACGGGGCAGGGGGGACCCAGTACTTC CASSPMGDGAGGTQYF
14 NA TRBJ2-2 many TRBV6-1 TGTGCCAGCACGGGGGCTCGCGACACCGGGGAGCTGTTTTTT CASTGARDTGELFF
16 TRBD2 TRBJ2-3 many TRBV12-3/TRBV12-4 TGTGCCAGCAGTTCCTTCGGCGGGGGGTGGGCAGATACGCAGTATTTT CASSSFGGGWADTQYF
14 NA TRBJ1-5 many TRBV6-1 TGTGCCAGCAGCCTGGGGGGAGGCGGTCAGCCCCAGCATTTT CASSLGGGGQPQHF
14 NA TRBJ1-1 once TRBV7-9 TGTGCCAGCAGCCGGGAGCAGGGCCGCACTGAAGCTTTCTTT CASSREQGRTEAFF
16 NA TRBJ1-4 NA TRBV18 TGTGCCAGCTCAGCGTTAGACCCTGCGGCTAATGAAGAACTGTTTTTT CASSALDPAANEELFF
16 TRBD1 TRBJ1-5 once TRBV20-1 TGCAGTGCTTCATCCGGGACAGCGTATAGCAATCAGCCCCAGCATTTT CSASSGTAYSNQPQHF
15 TRBD1 TRBJ2-7 many TRBV15 TGTGCCACCAGCGGCGTTGGGGGACAGGGGAATGAGCAGTACTTC CATSGVGGQGNEQYF
16 NA TRBJ1-1 many TRBV7-8 TGTGCCACCAGCTCCCCCGCCGCGGGAGGGGTAACTGAAGCTTTCTTT CATSSPAAGGVTEAFF
15 NA TRBJ1-1 many TRBV20-1 TGCAGTGCTAGAGATCTTGGTAAGGAGAACACTGAAGCTTTCTTT CSARDLGKENTEAFF
15 TRBD1 TRBJ1-1 many TRBV28 TGTGCCAGCAGGGGGGAGGGGGCGATAAACACTGAAGCTTTCTTT CASRGEGAINTEAFF
14 TRBD1 TRBJ2-2 many TRBV2 TGTGCCAGCAGTGCCGACAGGGTTAACGGGGAGCTGTTTTTT CASSADRVNGELFF
15 TRBD1 TRBJ2-4 many TRBV19 TGTGCCAGTAGTATACCCGGACAGGGGAGGGACATTCAGTACTTC CASSIPGQGRDIQYF
13 NA TRBJ1-1 NA TRBV9 TGTGCCAGCAGCGAGGCGATGAACACTGAAGCTTTCTTT CASSEAMNTEAFF
13 NA TRBJ2-3 many TRBV6-2/TRBV6-3 TGTGCCAGCAGCAGGGGTTACACAGATACGCAGTATTTT CASSRGYTDTQYF
16 NA TRBJ2-6 many TRBV5-1 TGCGCCAGCAGCTTGGAAGCAATCTCTGGGGCCAACGTCCTGACTTTC CASSLEAISGANVLTF
16 NA TRBJ1-4 many TRBV15 TGTGCCACCAGCAGGTCAGGGGATGCAACTAATGAAAAACTGTTTTTT CATSRSGDATNEKLFF
13 TRBD2 TRBJ2-7 many TRBV25-1 TGTGCCAGCACGCGGGGGGCCTCCTACGAGCAGTACTTC CASTRGASYEQYF
19 TRBD2 TRBJ2-2 many TRBV10-1 TGCGCCAGCAGTGATTCTTTTCCCGGGGGGGGACCGAACACCGGGGAGCTGTTTTTT CASSDSFPGGGPNTGELFF
14 NA TRBJ1-5 few TRBV15 TGTGCCACCAGCAGTATGGCTTTAAGTCAGCCCCAGCATTTT CATSSMALSQPQHF